Sequencing of this TCR beta chain was carried out in a study of PD-L1 blockade in urothelial cancer. Every PCR got spiked synthetic TCR analog templates. Generated by immunoSEQ multiplex PCR, the TCRdb table keeps only in-frame clones and is missing some. Among roughly 38,000 clones listed, almost 85% were seen once. The sequence came from a man in his 70s with urothelial cancer. The material sequenced was PBMCs, taken around atezolizumab (anti-PD-L1) treatment.

CDR3: CSVANRAQGPLKTQYF. The CDR3 nucleotides read TGCAGCGTTGCTAACCGGGCACAGGGTCCCCTGAAGACCCAGTACTTC. V gene TRBV29-1 combines with J gene TRBJ2-5; D might be TRBD1 (6 bases). The CDR3 sequence is 16 residues long. Germline assignment: CDR1 SQVTM and CDR2 ANQGSEA. V lost 4 bases and J 6 bases, leaving 24 bases between the germline ends. The full variable domain, rest sourced from reference TRBV29-1 and TRBJ2-5, is SAVISQKPSRDICQRGTSLTIQCQVDSQVTMMFWYRQQPGQSLTLIATANQGSEATYESGFVIDKFPISRPNLTFSTLTVSNMSPEDSSIYLCSVANRAQGPLKTQYFGPGTRLLVL.